This T cell receptor beta chain was found in a study of blood T cell repertoires in COVID-19. Per the original methods: For nucleated cells, counts were estimated from reference gene primer amplification. Libraries were prepared by immunoSEQ multiplex PCR; TCRdb keeps only in-frame clonotypes and omits some of them. The DNA was the basis for D and trimming; V, J and clone size are from that table. The data show some 490,000 clones, with around 85% seen just once and 3.2% held by the top ten. This CDR3 is 12 amino acids long. Trimming took 3 bases from V and 2 from J, leaving 8 bases between them. CDR1 is SQVTM and CDR2 is ANQGSEA in the germline V gene.

This clonotype originated in a human donor in a cohort sampled during active COVID-19. The chain employs TRBV29-1 and TRBJ2-7; D is uncertain. Sequenced sample: peripheral blood. CDR3 DNA: TGCAGCGTTGAGCGGATACCCTACGAGCAGTACTTC. Its translation: CSVERIPYEQYF.